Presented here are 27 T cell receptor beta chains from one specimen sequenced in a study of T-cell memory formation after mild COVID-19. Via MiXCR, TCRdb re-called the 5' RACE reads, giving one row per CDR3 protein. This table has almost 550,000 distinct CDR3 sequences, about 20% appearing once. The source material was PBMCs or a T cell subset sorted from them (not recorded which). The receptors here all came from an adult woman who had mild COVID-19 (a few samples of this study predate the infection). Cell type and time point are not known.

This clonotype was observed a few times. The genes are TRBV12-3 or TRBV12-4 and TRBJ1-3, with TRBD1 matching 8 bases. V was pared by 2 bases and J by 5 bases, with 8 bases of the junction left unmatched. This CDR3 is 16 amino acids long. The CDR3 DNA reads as TGTGCCAGCAGTTTACAAACAGGGGGATCGAGAAACACCATATATTTT. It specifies CASSLQTGGSRNTIYF.

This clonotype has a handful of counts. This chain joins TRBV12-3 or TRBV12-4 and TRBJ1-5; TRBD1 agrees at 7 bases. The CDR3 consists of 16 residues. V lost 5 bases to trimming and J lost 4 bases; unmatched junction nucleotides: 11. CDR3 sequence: CASSPLTGIGNQPQHF. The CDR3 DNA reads TGTGCCAGCAGTCCGCTGACAGGGATAGGAAATCAGCCCCAGCATTTT.

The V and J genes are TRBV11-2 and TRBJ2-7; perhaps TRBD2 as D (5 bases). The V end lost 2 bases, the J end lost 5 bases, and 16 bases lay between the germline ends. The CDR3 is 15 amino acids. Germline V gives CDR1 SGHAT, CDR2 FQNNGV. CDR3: CASSLLALTSHEQYF. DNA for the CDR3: TGTGCCAGCAGCTTACTAGCCCTCACATCCCACGAGCAGTACTTC.

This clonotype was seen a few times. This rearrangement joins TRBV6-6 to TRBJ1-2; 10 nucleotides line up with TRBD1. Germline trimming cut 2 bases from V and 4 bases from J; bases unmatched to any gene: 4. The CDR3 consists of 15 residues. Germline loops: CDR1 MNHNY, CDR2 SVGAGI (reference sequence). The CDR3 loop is CASSYRDRGRYGYTF. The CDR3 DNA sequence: TGTGCCAGCAGTTACCGGGACAGGGGCCGCTATGGCTACACCTTC.

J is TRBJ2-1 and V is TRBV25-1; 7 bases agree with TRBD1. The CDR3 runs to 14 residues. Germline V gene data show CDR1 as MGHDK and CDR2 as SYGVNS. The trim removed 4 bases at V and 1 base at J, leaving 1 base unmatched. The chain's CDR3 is CASSAGQSYNEQFF. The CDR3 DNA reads TGTGCCAGCAGTGCGGGACAGTCCTACAATGAGCAGTTCTTC. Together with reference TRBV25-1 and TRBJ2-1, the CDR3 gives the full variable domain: EADIYQTPRYLVIGTGKKITLECSQTMGHDKMYWYQQDPGMELHLIHYSYGVNSTEKGDLSSESTVSRIRTEHFPLTLESARPSHTSQYLCASSAGQSYNEQFFGPGTRLTVL.

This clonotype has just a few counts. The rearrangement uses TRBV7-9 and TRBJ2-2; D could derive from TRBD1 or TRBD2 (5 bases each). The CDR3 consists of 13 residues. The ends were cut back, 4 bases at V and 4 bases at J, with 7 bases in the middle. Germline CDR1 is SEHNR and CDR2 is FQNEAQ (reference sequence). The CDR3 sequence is CASSSGSTGELFF. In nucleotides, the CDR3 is TGTGCCAGCAGCTCAGGGAGCACCGGGGAGCTGTTTTTT.

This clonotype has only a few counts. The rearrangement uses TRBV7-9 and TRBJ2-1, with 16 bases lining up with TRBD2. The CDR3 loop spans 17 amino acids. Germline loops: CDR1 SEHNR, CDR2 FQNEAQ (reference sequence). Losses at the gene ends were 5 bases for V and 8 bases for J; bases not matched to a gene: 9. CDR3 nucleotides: TGTGCCAGCAGCCCGCCGGGGACTAGCGGGAGGGGGTATGAGCAGTTCTTC. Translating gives CASSPPGTSGRGYEQFF.

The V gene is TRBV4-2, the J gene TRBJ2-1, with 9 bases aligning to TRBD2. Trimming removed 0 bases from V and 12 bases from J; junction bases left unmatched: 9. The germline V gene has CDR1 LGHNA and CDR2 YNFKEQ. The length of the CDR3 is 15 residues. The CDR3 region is CASSQDRGSGGVQFF. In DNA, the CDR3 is TGTGCCAGCAGCCAAGATCGTGGTAGCGGGGGAGTGCAGTTCTTC.

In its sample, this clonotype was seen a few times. CDR3 in amino acids: CASSSGGLAGFQETQYF. The CDR3 DNA reads as TGCGCCAGCAGCTCCGGTGGACTAGCGGGCTTCCAAGAGACCCAGTACTTC. V usage is TRBV5-1 and J usage is TRBJ2-5; 11 bases match TRBD2. Germline lookup yields CDR1 SGHRS and CDR2 YFSETQ. The CDR3 runs 17 residues. J lost 1 base, V lost 3 bases, and 8 bases had no gene match.

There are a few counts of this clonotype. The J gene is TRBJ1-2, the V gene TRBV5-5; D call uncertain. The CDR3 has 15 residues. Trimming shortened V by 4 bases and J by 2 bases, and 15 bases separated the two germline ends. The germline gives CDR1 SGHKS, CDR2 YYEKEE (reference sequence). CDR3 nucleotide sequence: TGTGCCAGCAGCGGAGGGCCCCAAAGCAACTATGGCTACACCTTC. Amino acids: CASSGGPQSNYGYTF.

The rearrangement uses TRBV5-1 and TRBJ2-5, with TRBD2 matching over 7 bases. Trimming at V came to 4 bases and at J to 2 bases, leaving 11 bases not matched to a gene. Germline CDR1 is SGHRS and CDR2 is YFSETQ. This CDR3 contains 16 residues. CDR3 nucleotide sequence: TGCGCCAGCAGCCCACGACTAGCAGATGCTCAAGAGACCCAGTACTTC. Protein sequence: CASSPRLADAQETQYF.

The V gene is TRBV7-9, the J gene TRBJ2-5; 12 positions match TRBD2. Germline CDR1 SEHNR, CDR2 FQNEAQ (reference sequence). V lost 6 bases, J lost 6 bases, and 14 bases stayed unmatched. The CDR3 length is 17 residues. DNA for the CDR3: TGTGCCAGCAGTCACCGGACTAGCGGGACCCTGGGGAAGACCCAGTACTTC. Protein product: CASSHRTSGTLGKTQYF.

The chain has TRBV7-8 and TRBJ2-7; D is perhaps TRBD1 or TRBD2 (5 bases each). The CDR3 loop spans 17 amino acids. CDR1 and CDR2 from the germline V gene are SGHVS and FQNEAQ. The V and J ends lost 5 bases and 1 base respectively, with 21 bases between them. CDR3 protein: CASSVRGPPGRSYEQYF. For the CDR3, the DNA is TGTGCCAGCAGCGTTCGCGGACCTCCGGGGCGATCCTACGAGCAGTACTTC.

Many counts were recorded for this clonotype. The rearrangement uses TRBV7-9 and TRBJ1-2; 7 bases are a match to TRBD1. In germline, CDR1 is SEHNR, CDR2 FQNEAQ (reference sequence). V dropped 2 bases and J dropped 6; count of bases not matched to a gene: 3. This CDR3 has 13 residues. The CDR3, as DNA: TGTGCCAGCAGCTTAACAGGGGTGGATGGCTACACCTTC. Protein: CASSLTGVDGYTF.

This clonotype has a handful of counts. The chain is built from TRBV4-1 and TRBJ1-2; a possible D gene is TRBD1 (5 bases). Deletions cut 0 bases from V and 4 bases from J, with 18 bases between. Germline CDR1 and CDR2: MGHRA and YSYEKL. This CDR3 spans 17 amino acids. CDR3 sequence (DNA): TGCGCCAGCAGCCAAGATTGGCGGGGCAGGTCTAGCTATGGCTACACCTTC. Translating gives CASSQDWRGRSSYGYTF.

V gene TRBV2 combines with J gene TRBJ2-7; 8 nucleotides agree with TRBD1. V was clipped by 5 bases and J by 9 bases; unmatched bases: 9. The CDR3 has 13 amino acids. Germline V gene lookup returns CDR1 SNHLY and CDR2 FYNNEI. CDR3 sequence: CASSFGQGVGQYF. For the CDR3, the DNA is TGTGCCAGCAGTTTCGGACAGGGTGTCGGGCAGTACTTC.

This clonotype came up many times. CDR3 sequence reads: CASSFGGTGELFF. The CDR3 DNA sequence: TGTGCCAGCAGCTTTGGGGGTACCGGGGAGCTGTTTTTT. This rearrangement joins TRBV7-9 to TRBJ2-2; D possibly matches TRBD1 or TRBD2 (5 bases each). The V and J ends lost 3 bases and 5 bases respectively, with 7 bases between them. The germline V gene has CDR1 SEHNR and CDR2 FQNEAQ (reference sequence). This CDR3 contains 13 residues.

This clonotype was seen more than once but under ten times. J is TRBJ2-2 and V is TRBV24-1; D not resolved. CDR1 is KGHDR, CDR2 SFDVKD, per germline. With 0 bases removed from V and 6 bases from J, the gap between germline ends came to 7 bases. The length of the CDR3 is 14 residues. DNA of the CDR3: TGTGCCACCAGTGATTTGTGGACCCCCGGGGAGCTGTTTTTT. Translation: CATSDLWTPGELFF.

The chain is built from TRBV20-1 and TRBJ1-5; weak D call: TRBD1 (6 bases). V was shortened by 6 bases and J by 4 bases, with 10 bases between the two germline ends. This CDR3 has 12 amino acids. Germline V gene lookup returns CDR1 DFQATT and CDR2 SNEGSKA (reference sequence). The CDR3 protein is CSAKQGNQPQHF. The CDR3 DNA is TGCAGTGCAAAACAGGGTAATCAGCCCCAGCATTTT.

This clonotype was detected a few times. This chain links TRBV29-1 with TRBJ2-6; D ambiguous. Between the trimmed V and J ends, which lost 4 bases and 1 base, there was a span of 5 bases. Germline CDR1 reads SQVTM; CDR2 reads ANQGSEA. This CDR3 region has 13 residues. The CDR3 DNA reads TGCAGCGTTGCGGCTTCTGGGGCCAACGTCCTGACTTTC. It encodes CSVAASGANVLTF.

The CDR3 loop reads CASSWSGSPYEQYF. The CDR3 DNA follows: TGTGCCAGCAGTTGGTCCGGGTCCCCCTACGAGCAGTACTTC. The chain is built from TRBV6-2 or TRBV6-3 and TRBJ2-7, with D unclear. The CDR3 is 14 residues long. The germline V gene encodes CDR1 MNHEY and CDR2 SVGEGT. Trimming left V 4 bases short and J 2 bases short, with 12 bases between.

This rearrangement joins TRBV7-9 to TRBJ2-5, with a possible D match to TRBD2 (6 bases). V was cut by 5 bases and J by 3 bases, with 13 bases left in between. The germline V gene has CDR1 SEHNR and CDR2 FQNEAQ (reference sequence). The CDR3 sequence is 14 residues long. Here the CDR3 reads CASSPPTSEETQYF. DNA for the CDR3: TGTGCCAGCAGCCCTCCGACTAGTGAAGAGACCCAGTACTTC. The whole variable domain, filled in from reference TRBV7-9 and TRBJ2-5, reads DTGVSQNPRHKITKRGQNVTFRCDPISEHNRLYWYRQTLGQGPEFLTYFQNEAQLEKSRLLSDRFSAERPKGSFSTLEIQRTEQGDSAMYLCASSPPTSEETQYFGPGTRLLVL.

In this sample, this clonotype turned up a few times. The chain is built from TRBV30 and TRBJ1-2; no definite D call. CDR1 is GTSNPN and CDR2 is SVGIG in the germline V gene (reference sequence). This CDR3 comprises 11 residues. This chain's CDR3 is CAGREDYGYTF. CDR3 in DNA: TGTGCGGGGAGGGAAGACTATGGCTACACCTTC.

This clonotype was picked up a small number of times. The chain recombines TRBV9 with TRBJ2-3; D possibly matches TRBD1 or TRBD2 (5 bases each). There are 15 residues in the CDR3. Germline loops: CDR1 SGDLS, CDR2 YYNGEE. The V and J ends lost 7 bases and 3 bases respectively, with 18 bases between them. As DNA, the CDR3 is TGTGCCAGCGGGACCGCTCAGGTTGCAACAGATACGCAGTATTTT. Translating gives CASGTAQVATDTQYF.

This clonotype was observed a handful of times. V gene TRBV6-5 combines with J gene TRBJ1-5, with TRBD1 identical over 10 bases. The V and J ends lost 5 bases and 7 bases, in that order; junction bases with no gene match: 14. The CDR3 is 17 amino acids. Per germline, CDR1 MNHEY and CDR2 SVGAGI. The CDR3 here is CASSRYQGTGEDQPQHF. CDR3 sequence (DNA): TGTGCCAGCAGTCGCTACCAGGGGACAGGGGAGGACCAGCCCCAGCATTTT.

CDR3 DNA sequence: TGTGCCAGCAGCCAACTAGCGGGCGTACAACTATACAATGAGCAGTTCTTC. This encodes CASSQLAGVQLYNEQFF. The gene calls are TRBV4-2 and TRBJ2-1, with TRBD2 identical over 8 bases. The V gene's germline CDR1 is LGHNA and CDR2 YNFKEQ. V dropped 2 bases and J dropped 4; count of bases not matched to a gene: 10. CDR3 length: 17 amino acids.

In DNA form, the CDR3 reads TGCGCCAGCAGCTTGAGAGCAGGGGGCAGTGGCTACACCTTC. Protein: CASSLRAGGSGYTF. The chain uses TRBV5-1 and TRBJ1-2; 8 bases match TRBD1. This CDR3 has 14 residues. Per germline, CDR1 SGHRS and CDR2 YFSETQ. The trim removed 1 base at V and 7 bases at J, leaving 6 bases unmatched. The full variable domain, rest sourced from reference TRBV5-1 and TRBJ1-2, is KAGVTQTPRYLIKTRGQQVTLSCSPISGHRSVSWYQQTPGQGLQFLFEYFSETQRNKGNFPGRFSGRQFSNSRSEMNVSTLELGDSALYLCASSLRAGGSGYTFGSGTRLTVV.